What follows are 29 T cell receptor beta chains derived from one specimen sequenced in a study of T cells in Graves' hyperthyroidism and ophthalmopathy (dated by TCRdb to the late 2010s). The library was made by multiplex PCR. The sequencer was an Illumina HiSeq 2000. The TCR beta CDR3 regions were amplified from the RNA transcripts. The TCR CDR3 was subjected to a first round of RT-PCR using the HTBI primer set and the Qiagen OneStep RT-PCR kit. Clones were called with MiXCR by TCRdb after fastp trimmed the public reads at Q25, and only in-frame beta chains were retained. Entries that share a CDR3 protein sequence are merged under the most common genes and DNA. This sample has 390,000 or so distinct CDR3 sequences in its table, and roughly 14% of those were observed once. About 13% of the sample is taken by the ten largest. Specimen: blood. These receptors were obtained from a man younger than 35 with Graves' ophthalmopathy.

This clonotype was seen at least ten times. This rearrangement joins TRBV11-2 to TRBJ2-7; D is possibly TRBD1 (6 bases). Deletions cut 5 bases from V and 0 bases from J, with 17 bases between. CDR3 length: 16 amino acids. Germline assignment: CDR1 SGHAT and CDR2 FQNNGV. Written as DNA, the CDR3 is TGTGCCAGCAGCCTCCGTAAGGGACACCTCTCCTACGAGCAGTACTTC. Amino acid sequence: CASSLRKGHLSYEQYF.

This clonotype was observed a handful of times. The V and J genes are TRBV5-1 and TRBJ1-4, with 9 bases aligning to TRBD1. The CDR3 is 14 residues long. Germline CDR1 reads SGHRS; CDR2 reads YFSETQ. J gave up 7 bases and V 3 bases, and 4 bases lay outside the gene matches. CDR3 sequence reads: CASSYDRGGEKLFF. The DNA for the CDR3 is TGCGCCAGCAGCTACGACAGGGGGGGTGAAAAACTGTTTTTT.

This clonotype was detected many times. The rearrangement joins TRBV2 to TRBJ2-4; 10 bases are a match to TRBD2. The germline CDR1 and CDR2 sequences are SNHLY and FYNNEI. This CDR3 has 13 residues. Trimming at V came to 6 bases and at J to 6 bases, leaving 2 bases not matched to a gene. For the CDR3, the DNA is TGTGCCAGCAGAGCGGGAGGGGGAAACATTCAGTACTTC. This translates into CASRAGGGNIQYF.

This clonotype showed up many times. The gene calls are TRBV18 and TRBJ1-5; tentative D call: TRBD1 (5 bases). CDR3 length: 13 residues. V shed 3 bases and J shed 9 bases, with 12 bases lying between them. CDR1 is KGHSH, CDR2 LQKENI, per germline. The CDR3 coding sequence is TGTGCCAGCTCACCGGGGGTCACGGGGCCCCAGCATTTT. The encoded protein is CASSPGVTGPQHF.

This CDR3 is CASSGLGRGSYNEQFF. CDR3 coding DNA: TGTGCCAGCAGCGGGCTGGGCAGGGGCTCCTACAATGAGCAGTTCTTC. The rearrangement joins TRBV12-3 or TRBV12-4 to TRBJ2-1; tentatively, D is TRBD1 (6 bases). Trimming cost V 6 bases and J 0 bases, with 15 bases left between them. The CDR3 has 16 amino acids.

The chain is built from TRBV19 and TRBJ1-5; TRBD1 agrees at 12 bases. CDR1 is LNHDA, CDR2 SQIVND, per germline (reference sequence). Unmatched junction bases numbered 17, after V lost 4 bases and J lost 7 bases. The CDR3 runs 19 residues. The CDR3 sequence is CASSKGQGASPLPGQPQHF. CDR3 in DNA: TGTGCCAGTAGTAAGGGACAGGGGGCGTCCCCTCTACCCGGGCAGCCCCAGCATTTT. Full variable domain (outside the CDR3, taken from reference TRBV19 and TRBJ1-5): DGGITQSPKYLFRKEGQNVTLSCEQNLNHDAMYWYRQDPGQGLRLIYYSQIVNDFQKGDIAEGYSVSREKKESFPLTVTSAQKNPTAFYLCASSKGQGASPLPGQPQHFGDGTRLSIL.

The chain is built from TRBV30 and TRBJ2-2, with 7 bases matching TRBD2. V lost 7 bases, J lost 4 bases, and 9 bases stayed unmatched. Per the germline V gene, CDR1 is GTSNPN and CDR2 is SVGIG (reference sequence). The CDR3 has 14 residues. The CDR3 here is CASATSLSTGELFF. In DNA form, the CDR3 reads TGTGCCTCCGCGACTAGCCTGAGCACCGGGGAGCTGTTTTTT.

This clonotype showed up many times. The rearrangement uses TRBV9 and TRBJ2-1, with TRBD2 matching 15 bases. V lost 4 bases, J lost 8 bases, and 4 bases stayed unmatched. The CDR3 is 15 residues long. Germline V gene data show CDR1 as SGDLS and CDR2 as YYNGEE. CDR3 nucleotide sequence: TGTGCCAGCAGCATCGGACTAGCGGGAGGGCATGAGCAGTTCTTC. This codes for CASSIGLAGGHEQFF.

The chain combines TRBV6-5 with TRBJ2-3, with D possibly being TRBD2 (5 bases). Trimming took off 0 bases at V and 7 bases at J, with 11 bases between the two ends. The CDR3 extends over 14 amino acids. The germline V gene encodes CDR1 MNHEY and CDR2 SVGAGI. CDR3 loop: CASSYSTTRNTQYF. The DNA of the CDR3 is TGTGCCAGCAGTTACTCTACAACTAGGAATACGCAGTATTTT.

Ten or more counts support this clonotype. CDR3 bases: TGTGCCAGCAGCCCGTACCGGGAGGAGGGTTCACCCCTCCACTTT. This translates into CASSPYREEGSPLHF. The chain employs TRBV9 and TRBJ1-6; D is undetermined. Germline CDR1 reads SGDLS; CDR2 reads YYNGEE. V lost 4 bases, J lost 9 bases, and 17 bases lay in between. The CDR3 extends over 15 amino acids.

This clonotype was seen repeatedly, ten times or more. This rearrangement joins TRBV10-3 to TRBJ1-1; D gene uncertain. The CDR3 runs 12 residues. The germline CDR1 and CDR2 sequences are ENHRY and SYGVKD. V was shortened by 8 bases and J by 1 base, with 8 bases between the two germline ends. CDR3 sequence: CAISHQNTEAFF. The CDR3 nucleotides are TGTGCCATCTCCCACCAGAACACTGAAGCTTTCTTT.

The rearrangement uses TRBV20-1 and TRBJ2-3; 9 positions agree with TRBD2. This CDR3 spans 15 amino acids. Germline CDR1 DFQATT, CDR2 SNEGSKA (reference sequence). V lost 4 bases to trimming and J lost 1 base; unmatched junction nucleotides: 6. CDR3 in amino acids: CSATPPSGGTDTQYF. The CDR3 region has the DNA TGCAGTGCTACCCCCCCTAGCGGGGGCACAGATACGCAGTATTTT.

This clonotype was recorded many times. The V gene is TRBV6-1, the J gene TRBJ2-7, with 8 nucleotides matching TRBD2. The CDR3 sequence is 15 residues long. Unmatched junction bases numbered 7, after V lost 4 bases and J lost 2 bases. Germline CDR1 reads MNHNS; CDR2 reads SASEGT. CDR3 in DNA: TGTGCCAGCAGTGTGAGCAGCGGGGGTGCCTACGAGCAGTACTTC. This gives the protein CASSVSSGGAYEQYF.

This clonotype showed up many times. This sequence joins TRBV6-1 and TRBJ2-3; 10 nucleotides agree with TRBD2. With 4 bases clipped from V and 5 bases from J, the junction kept 9 bases outside the gene matches. CDR3 length: 16 amino acids. CDR1 MNHNS and CDR2 SASEGT come from the germline V gene. The CDR3 DNA reads TGTGCCAGCAGTGTCACTGTAGCGGGAGGCCAAGATACGCAGTATTTT. Protein sequence: CASSVTVAGGQDTQYF.

In this sample, this clonotype turned up many times. V and J are TRBV6-5 and TRBJ1-4, with a possible D match to TRBD1 (5 bases). Germline V CDR1 and CDR2: MNHEY, SVGAGI. This CDR3 is 16 amino acids long. The germline V and J ends were trimmed by 2 bases and 8 bases, with 18 bases remaining between them. The CDR3 DNA reads as TGTGCCAGCAGTTACCGCCAGGTTGGGGCAAAGGAAAAACTGTTTTTT. Translation: CASSYRQVGAKEKLFF.

V usage is TRBV20-1 and J usage is TRBJ1-4; 9 positions match TRBD1. Trimming at V came to 6 bases and at J to 5 bases, leaving 10 bases not matched to a gene. Per the germline V gene, CDR1 is DFQATT and CDR2 is SNEGSKA (reference sequence). The CDR3 loop spans 15 amino acids. The CDR3 DNA is TGCAGTGCGGCGGGACAGGGCTTTCTCAATGAAAAACTGTTTTTT. Its translation: CSAAGQGFLNEKLFF.

The count of this clonotype is one. A much bigger clone sits one base away, suggesting this may be a read error. The chain recombines TRBV3-1 with TRBJ2-5; 9 nucleotides match TRBD2. The CDR3 totals 17 residues. Germline V gives CDR1 LGHDT, CDR2 YNNKEL (reference sequence). CDR3 nucleotide sequence: TGTGCCAGCAGCCAAGATTGGAGTAGCGGGAGTGGAGAGACCCAGCACTTC. Translated, it gives CASSQDWSSGSGETQHF.

This clonotype was recorded many times. The rearrangement joins TRBV18 to TRBJ2-7; the match to TRBD2 covers 8 bases. Trimming removed 0 bases from V and 4 bases from J; junction bases left unmatched: 2. The germline V gene encodes CDR1 KGHSH and CDR2 LQKENI. This CDR3 has 14 amino acids. The CDR3 coding sequence is TGTGCCAGCTCACCACCTAGCGGGGCATACGAGCAGTACTTC. It is translated as CASSPPSGAYEQYF. The whole variable domain, filled in from reference TRBV18 and TRBJ2-7, reads NAGVMQNPRHLVRRRGQEARLRCSPMKGHSHVYWYRQLPEEGLKFMVYLQKENIIDESGMPKERFSAEFPKEGPSILRIQQVVRGDSAAYFCASSPPSGAYEQYFGPGTRLTVT.

The CDR3 is CASSPGLAGGYEQYF. The CDR3 DNA reads TGCGCCAGCAGCCCGGGACTAGCGGGAGGGTACGAGCAGTACTTC. V is TRBV4-1 and J is TRBJ2-7, with 16 bases lining up with TRBD2. The CDR3 consists of 15 residues. V was clipped by 4 bases and J by 4 bases; unmatched bases: 1. Germline V gene data show CDR1 as MGHRA and CDR2 as YSYEKL.

The table lists this clonotype with many counts. The chain recombines TRBV12-3 or TRBV12-4 with TRBJ2-7, with a possible D match to TRBD2 (6 bases). Trimming removed 5 bases from V and 1 base from J, with 9 bases in between. The CDR3 spans 13 residues. The CDR3, as DNA: TGTGCCAGCAGTAGACGGGGGTCCTACGAGCAGTACTTC. This gives the protein CASSRRGSYEQYF.

This chain joins TRBV5-1 and TRBJ2-2, with TRBD2 as a possible D gene (5 bases). V was pared by 1 base and J by 0 bases, with 7 bases between. This CDR3 has 15 amino acids. The germline V gene encodes CDR1 SGHRS and CDR2 YFSETQ. CDR3 DNA: TGCGCCAGCAGCTTGTTGCGGGCGAACACCGGGGAGCTGTTTTTT. It is translated as CASSLLRANTGELFF.

At least ten counts were recorded for this clonotype. The V gene is TRBV27, the J gene TRBJ1-1, with TRBD1 matching over 12 bases. Trimming cost V 8 bases and J 0 bases; bases outside gene matches: 10. The CDR3 length is 17 residues. The germline CDR1 and CDR2 sequences are MNHEY and SMNVEV (reference sequence). CDR3 bases: TGTGCCAGCTTTACTAGGGGACAGGGGGCCATGAACACTGAAGCTTTCTTT. Protein: CASFTRGQGAMNTEAFF.

Worth noting for this clonotype: A read error may produce the germline difference seen at one junction end. The chain recombines TRBV4-1 with TRBJ1-5; a weak D match, TRBD1 (5 bases). The germline V gene encodes CDR1 MGHRA and CDR2 YSYEKL. The CDR3 is made up of 16 amino acids. The CDR3 spells CASSQVTGVSNHPQHF. CDR3 in DNA: TGCGCCAGCAGCCAAGTCACAGGAGTTAGCAATCATCCCCAGCATTTT.

In this sample, this clonotype turned up many times. This chain connects TRBV7-9 to TRBJ2-1, with TRBD2 as a possible D gene (7 bases). V gave up 1 base and J gave up 8 bases, with 12 bases separating them. Germline-derived CDR1 and CDR2 are SEHNR and FQNEAQ (reference sequence). The CDR3 runs 14 residues. CDR3 residues: CASSLGGGGDEQFF. The CDR3 nucleotides are TGTGCCAGCAGCTTAGGCGGCGGGGGCGATGAGCAGTTCTTC.

This clonotype was observed at least ten times. V and J are TRBV10-3 and TRBJ1-1, with D tentatively TRBD1 (5 bases). Looked up from germline, CDR1 is ENHRY and CDR2 is SYGVKD. CDR3 length equals 11 residues. V was pared by 10 bases and J by 3 bases, with 9 bases between. The CDR3 DNA is TGTGCCACCACCAGGGACACTGAAGCTTTCTTT. Its translation is CATTRDTEAFF.

J is TRBJ2-1 and V is TRBV6-1; TRBD2 might be the D (5 bases). Germline assignment: CDR1 MNHNS and CDR2 SASEGT. The CDR3 has 13 amino acids. Trimming stripped 0 bases from V and 5 bases from J, with 5 bases between. The CDR3 sequence: CASSEAGDNEQFF. The CDR3 nucleotides are TGTGCCAGCAGTGAAGCCGGGGACAATGAGCAGTTCTTC.

This clonotype was recorded at least ten times. The gene calls are TRBV20-1 and TRBJ2-7; a possible D gene is TRBD2 (5 bases). From germline, CDR1 is DFQATT and CDR2 SNEGSKA (reference sequence). The CDR3 spans 12 residues. V dropped 6 bases and J dropped 1 base, with 10 bases sitting between them. CDR3 sequence (DNA): TGCAGTGCCCCAGCGGAATCCTACGAGCAGTACTTC. It yields the protein CSAPAESYEQYF.

The V gene is TRBV20-1, the J gene TRBJ2-5; 9 nucleotides agree with TRBD2. V gave up 1 base and J gave up 5 bases; unmatched junction bases: 14. The CDR3 is 17 amino acids. CDR1 and CDR2 from the germline V gene are DFQATT and SNEGSKA (reference sequence). The CDR3 DNA follows: TGCAGTGCTAGAGGGGTGGCGCGGGGGGGCCCGATTGAGACCCAGTACTTC. Translating gives CSARGVARGGPIETQYF.

This clonotype was found many times. The gene calls are TRBV5-1 and TRBJ2-2, with 8 bases identical to TRBD2. The CDR3 extends over 15 amino acids. Losses at the gene ends were 4 bases for V and 4 bases for J; bases not matched to a gene: 6. CDR1 and CDR2 (germline): SGHRS, YFSETQ. The CDR3 here is CASSPTSGITGELFF. CDR3 DNA: TGCGCCAGCAGCCCTACTAGCGGAATCACCGGGGAGCTGTTTTTT.